Below, one T cell receptor (beta chain) is given with its context. The record originates from a study of STAT5B mutations in CD4+ large granular lymphocyte leukemia. V shed 6 bases and J 7 bases; nucleotides not matched to a gene: 11. Germline CDR1 is MNHEY and CDR2 is SVGAGI. There are 15 residues in the CDR3. Clones were read by immunoSEQ multiplex PCR, and TCRdb kept only the in-frame ones, dropping some. Of approximately 31,000 clones in the sample, just under 75% were seen once. The genes are TRBV6-5 and TRBJ2-1; the match to TRBD2 covers 8 bases. The clonotype originates from a human donor in good health. The sample was CD4+ T cells from blood buffy coats. CDR3 region: CASRTDPGTRNEQFF. The CDR3 DNA is TGTGCCAGCAGAACAGACCCCGGGACTAGGAATGAGCAGTTCTTC.